This T cell receptor (beta chain) appears in the sequencing data of a study of cytomegalovirus exposure and HLA in healthy donors. Study results and caveats: Highest at DRB1 and lowest at HLA-C, TCR association rates differed among HLA loci in a later analysis.

As for this clone: Its antigen remains unknown.

The CDR3 runs to 13 residues. Trimming stripped 4 bases from V and 2 bases from J, with 11 bases between. Germline V CDR1 and CDR2: GTSNPN, SVGIG (reference sequence). 60 Vbeta and 13 Jbeta primers were used in PCR. Sequencing was performed with immunoSEQ multiplex PCR; in TCRdb, only in-frame clones are kept and a portion is missing. The sample contains roughly 150,000 clones, around 72% of which appear only once. Material for sequencing was PBMCs. This chain connects TRBV30 to TRBJ2-5; D not resolved. This TCR was recovered from a female donor in good health and CMV-seronegative. CDR3 in amino acids: CAWNFIAQETQYF. In DNA form, the CDR3 reads TGTGCCTGGAACTTTATCGCTCAAGAGACCCAGTACTTC.